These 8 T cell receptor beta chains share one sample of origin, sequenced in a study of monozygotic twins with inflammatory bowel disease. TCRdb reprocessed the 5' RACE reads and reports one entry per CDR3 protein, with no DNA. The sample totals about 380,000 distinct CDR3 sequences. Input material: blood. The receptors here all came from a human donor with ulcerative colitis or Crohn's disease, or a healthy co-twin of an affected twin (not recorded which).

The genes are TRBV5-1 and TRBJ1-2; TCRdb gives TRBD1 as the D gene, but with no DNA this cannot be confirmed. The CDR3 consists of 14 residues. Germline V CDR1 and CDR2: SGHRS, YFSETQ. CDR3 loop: CASSLRQGGDGYTF.

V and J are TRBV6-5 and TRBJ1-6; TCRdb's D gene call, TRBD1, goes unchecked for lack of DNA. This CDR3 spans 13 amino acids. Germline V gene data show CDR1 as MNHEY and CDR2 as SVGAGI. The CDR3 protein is CASSPNRRTPLHF.

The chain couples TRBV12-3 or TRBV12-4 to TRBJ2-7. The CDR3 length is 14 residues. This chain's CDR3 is CASSLAGASYEQYF.

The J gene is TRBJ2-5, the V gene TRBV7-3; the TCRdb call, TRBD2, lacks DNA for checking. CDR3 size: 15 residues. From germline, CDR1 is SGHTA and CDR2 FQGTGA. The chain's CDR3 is CASSLGPGYQETQYF. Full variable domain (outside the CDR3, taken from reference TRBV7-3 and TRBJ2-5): GAGVSQTPSNKVTEKGKYVELRCDPISGHTALYWYRQSLGQGPEFLIYFQGTGAADDSGLPNDRFFAVRPEGSVSTLKIQRTERGDSAVYLCASSLGPGYQETQYFGPGTRLLVL.

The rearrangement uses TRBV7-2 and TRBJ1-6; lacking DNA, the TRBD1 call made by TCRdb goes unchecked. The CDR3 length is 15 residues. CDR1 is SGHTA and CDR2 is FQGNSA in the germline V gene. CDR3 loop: CASSPSGTGIAPLHF.

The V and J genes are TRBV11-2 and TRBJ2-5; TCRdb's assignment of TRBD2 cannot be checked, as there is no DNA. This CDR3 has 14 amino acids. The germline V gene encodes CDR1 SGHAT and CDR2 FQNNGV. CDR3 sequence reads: CATRLSGRQETQYF.

The CDR3 protein is CASSQDTAGLGYNEQFF. V usage is TRBV4-1 and J usage is TRBJ2-1; TCRdb names TRBD1, which stays unverified in the absence of DNA. This CDR3 spans 17 amino acids. CDR1 and CDR2 from the germline V gene are MGHRA and YSYEKL.

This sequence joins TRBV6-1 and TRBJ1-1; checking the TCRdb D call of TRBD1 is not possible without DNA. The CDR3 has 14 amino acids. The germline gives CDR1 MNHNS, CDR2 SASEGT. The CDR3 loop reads CASSPQDLSPEAFF.